This entry lists 24 T cell receptor beta chains sequenced from one sample in a study of human T cells and chemical hapten exposure. A single record per CDR3 protein comes from TCRdb applying MiXCR to the RACE reads. The sample yields 110,000 to 150,000 distinct CDR3 sequences, roughly 10% seen once. As for time point: patch test 2, 6 weeks after DPC sensitization. Regarding treatment: therapeutic diphenylcyclopropenone sensitization with weekly scalp DPC. Sequences were derived from whole blood, sampled in connection with sensitization to the hapten diphenylcyclopropenone (DPC). The receptors were gathered from a woman between 50 and 59 years old with alopecia areata. Some clones in this sample may be carry-over from other donors' samples.

The chain uses TRBV19 and TRBJ2-2; 10 nucleotides line up with TRBD2. The germline V gene has CDR1 LNHDA and CDR2 SQIVND (reference sequence). The CDR3 spans 17 residues. V lost 4 bases, J lost 5 bases, and 10 bases stayed unmatched. Written as DNA, the CDR3 is TGTGCCAGTAGTACCCAGCGGGAGGGCCTGGGAACCGGGGAGCTGTTTTTT. Amino acids: CASSTQREGLGTGELFF.

This clonotype was detected ten times or more. The chain joins TRBV6-1 to TRBJ2-1; no firm D call. The V and J ends lost 4 bases and 10 bases respectively, with 11 bases between them. Per the germline V gene, CDR1 is MNHNS and CDR2 is SASEGT. The CDR3 consists of 12 residues. This chain's CDR3 is CASSVLSGEQFF. CDR3 DNA sequence: TGTGCCAGCAGTGTTCTATCGGGCGAGCAGTTCTTC.

This clonotype showed up many times. J is TRBJ2-2 and V is TRBV7-9, with no clear D. The V gene lost 1 base and the J gene lost 3 bases, with 6 bases spanning the gap. From germline, CDR1 is SEHNR and CDR2 FQNEAQ (reference sequence). The length of the CDR3 is 14 residues. The CDR3 reads CASSLELHTGELFF. CDR3 nucleotide sequence: TGTGCCAGCAGCTTAGAACTTCACACCGGGGAGCTGTTTTTT.

This clonotype was seen a few times. The chain links TRBV7-6 to TRBJ1-3; 7 nucleotides agree with TRBD1. Looked up from germline, CDR1 is SGHVS and CDR2 is FNYEAQ. V shed 7 bases and J 0 bases; nucleotides not matched to a gene: 6. The length of the CDR3 is 15 residues. CDR3 residues: CASKRTGASGNTIYF. The CDR3 DNA reads TGTGCCAGCAAAAGGACAGGAGCCTCTGGAAACACCATATATTTT.

This sequence joins TRBV29-1 and TRBJ2-7; 8 nucleotides line up with TRBD2. With V trimmed by 7 bases and J by 5 bases, 10 bases remained unmatched. The germline V gene encodes CDR1 SQVTM and CDR2 ANQGSEA. This CDR3 spans 13 amino acids. CDR3 loop: CSGGRRGGNEQYF. The CDR3 bases are TGCAGCGGCGGGCGACGCGGGGGGAACGAGCAGTACTTC.

The gene calls are TRBV7-6 and TRBJ2-3; 8 bases match TRBD2. Trimming at V came to 1 base and at J to 12 bases, leaving 6 bases not matched to a gene. This CDR3 has 13 residues. In germline, CDR1 is SGHVS, CDR2 FNYEAQ. The CDR3 protein is CASSLVSGGPQYF. Written as DNA, the CDR3 is TGTGCCAGCAGCTTAGTTTCGGGAGGGCCACAGTATTTT. The complete variable domain, with remaining parts taken from reference TRBV7-6 and TRBJ2-3, reads GAGVSQSPRYKVTKRGQDVALRCDPISGHVSLYWYRQALGQGPEFLTYFNYEAQQDKSGLPNDRFSAERPEGSISTLTIQRTEQRDSAMYRCASSLVSGGPQYFGPGTRLTVL.

This clonotype was counted ten times or more. The chain combines TRBV2 with TRBJ2-7, with 13 bases aligning to TRBD2. Germline V gene lookup returns CDR1 SNHLY and CDR2 FYNNEI. This CDR3 is built from 15 residues. Losses at the gene ends were 6 bases for V and 2 bases for J; bases not matched to a gene: 4. The DNA of the CDR3 is TGTGCCAGCAGCGTGGGACTAGCGGGACCCTACGAGCAGTACTTC. Translated: CASSVGLAGPYEQYF.

This sequence joins TRBV5-1 and TRBJ2-3, with 7 nucleotides matching TRBD2. J lost 4 bases, V lost 4 bases, and 15 bases had no gene match. This CDR3 is 17 amino acids long. The germline V gene has CDR1 SGHRS and CDR2 YFSETQ. CDR3 coding DNA: TGCGCCAGCAGCACCTACCTCCGGGAGGCGGGAGCAGATACGCAGTATTTT. Its protein is CASSTYLREAGADTQYF. The full variable domain, with the rest looked up from reference TRBV5-1 and TRBJ2-3, is KAGVTQTPRYLIKTRGQQVTLSCSPISGHRSVSWYQQTPGQGLQFLFEYFSETQRNKGNFPGRFSGRQFSNSRSEMNVSTLELGDSALYLCASSTYLREAGADTQYFGPGTRLTVL.

This clonotype occurred many times. The chain employs TRBV2 and TRBJ2-4; D tentatively fits TRBD1 or TRBD2 (5 bases each). Trimming removed 6 bases at V and 11 bases at J, with 20 bases between. The CDR3 spans 14 residues. The V gene's germline CDR1 is SNHLY and CDR2 FYNNEI. The CDR3 DNA is TGTGCCAGCAGCGATAAAAGGGGACGAGCGGTTCAGTACTTC. It yields the protein CASSDKRGRAVQYF. Filled out from reference TRBV2 and TRBJ2-4, the complete variable domain reads EPEVTQTPSHQVTQMGQEVILRCVPISNHLYFYWYRQILGQKVEFLVSFYNNEISEKSEIFDDQFSVERPDGSNFTLKIRSTKLEDSAMYFCASSDKRGRAVQYFGAGTRLSVL.

At least ten counts were recorded for this clonotype. This rearrangement joins TRBV6-5 to TRBJ1-1, with TRBD1 identical over 7 bases. This CDR3 contains 13 residues. The germline V gene has CDR1 MNHEY and CDR2 SVGAGI. V trimming: 3 bases; J trimming: 8 bases; junction bases outside the gene matches: 6. This chain's CDR3 is CASSYQTGTEAFF. The CDR3 nucleotides are TGTGCCAGCAGTTATCAGACAGGGACCGAAGCTTTCTTT.

This clonotype was detected ten times or more. The chain uses TRBV20-1 and TRBJ2-7; D is uncertain. The V gene's germline CDR1 is DFQATT and CDR2 SNEGSKA (reference sequence). Trimming stripped 6 bases from V and 3 bases from J, with 21 bases between. This CDR3 is 15 amino acids long. In DNA, the CDR3 is TGCAGTGCGCAACCCCTTTCTAAGGCCAACTACGAGCAGTACTTC. It codes for CSAQPLSKANYEQYF.

This clonotype has a count of ten or more. This chain joins TRBV6-2 or TRBV6-3 and TRBJ1-4; no firm D call. The V end lost 2 bases, the J end lost 0 bases, and 7 bases lay between the germline ends. The germline CDR1 and CDR2 sequences are MNHEY and SVGEGT. The CDR3 is made up of 15 amino acids. Here the CDR3 DNA reads TGTGCCAGCAGTTACGGGTATGCAACTAATGAAAAACTGTTTTTT. Translating it yields CASSYGYATNEKLFF.

Only a few counts were recorded for this clonotype. This chain links TRBV6-5 with TRBJ1-1; tentatively, D is TRBD1 (6 bases). V dropped 0 bases and J dropped 7 bases, with 18 bases sitting between them. The CDR3 totals 16 residues. The germline CDR1 and CDR2 sequences are MNHEY and SVGAGI. CDR3 protein: CASSYSGPGGGGEAFF. CDR3 sequence (DNA): TGTGCCAGCAGTTACTCGGGCCCTGGGGGGGGCGGTGAAGCTTTCTTT.

This clonotype was detected ten times or more. The V call is TRBV19, the J call TRBJ2-4; a weak D match, TRBD2 (5 bases). CDR1 is LNHDA, CDR2 SQIVND, per germline (reference sequence). The CDR3 totals 13 residues. Trimming removed 5 bases at V and 6 bases at J, with 11 bases between. The CDR3 here is CASSDGRGNIQYF. The CDR3 nucleotides are TGTGCCAGTAGTGACGGACGGGGAAACATTCAGTACTTC.

The chain links TRBV20-1 to TRBJ2-5; TRBD1 aligns across 7 bases. The trim removed 1 base at V and 5 bases at J, leaving 10 bases unmatched. CDR3 length equals 15 residues. Germline V gene lookup returns CDR1 DFQATT and CDR2 SNEGSKA (reference sequence). The CDR3 sequence: CSARVYGRGYETQYF. The CDR3 DNA is TGCAGTGCTAGAGTCTACGGCAGGGGGTATGAGACCCAGTACTTC.

This clonotype appeared many times. The J gene is TRBJ1-4, the V gene TRBV19, with a weak D call TRBD1 (5 bases). Trimming pared 5 bases from V and 0 bases from J, leaving 10 bases between. Germline values: CDR1 LNHDA, CDR2 SQIVND (reference sequence). The CDR3 loop spans 15 amino acids. The CDR3 loop is CASSQTRATNEKLFF. The CDR3 DNA sequence: TGTGCCAGTAGTCAGACCAGGGCAACTAATGAAAAACTGTTTTTT.

The gene calls are TRBV7-2 and TRBJ1-1; perhaps TRBD1 as D (5 bases). The germline V gene encodes CDR1 SGHTA and CDR2 FQGNSA. V was pared by 7 bases and J by 1 base, with 28 bases between. This CDR3 region has 19 residues. The CDR3 here is CASNSGFGVRDSSNTEAFF. As DNA, the CDR3 is TGTGCCAGCAACTCAGGGTTTGGCGTCAGGGACTCGTCGAACACTGAAGCTTTCTTT.

V usage is TRBV3-1 and J usage is TRBJ1-1; D unclear. The germline gives CDR1 LGHDT, CDR2 YNNKEL (reference sequence). There are 13 residues in the CDR3. V was trimmed by 2 bases and J by 3 bases, leaving 7 bases between them. CDR3 coding DNA: TGTGCCAGCAGCCAATTCGACTACACTGAAGCTTTCTTT. Its protein is CASSQFDYTEAFF.

This rearrangement joins TRBV7-3 to TRBJ2-6; 8 bases are a match to TRBD1. Unmatched junction bases numbered 5, after V lost 3 bases and J lost 4 bases. This CDR3 comprises 16 residues. The V gene's germline CDR1 is SGHTA and CDR2 FQGTGA. The CDR3 sequence is CASSLTGASGANVLTF. DNA for the CDR3: TGTGCCAGCAGCTTGACAGGGGCCAGCGGGGCCAACGTCCTGACTTTC.

The rearrangement uses TRBV29-1 and TRBJ2-5, with 11 bases fitting TRBD2. CDR3 length equals 14 residues. The ends lost 7 bases at V and 5 bases at J; junction bases unmatched: 9. The germline CDR1 and CDR2 sequences are SQVTM and ANQGSEA. The CDR3 sequence is CSAVLAGDVETQYF. CDR3 nucleotide sequence: TGCAGCGCGGTACTAGCGGGAGACGTGGAGACCCAGTACTTC.

In DNA, the CDR3 is TGTGCCAGCAGCTTAGCGCAGGTGACCTCCTACGAGCAGTACTTC. Its protein is CASSLAQVTSYEQYF. V usage is TRBV7-2 and J usage is TRBJ2-7; D remains unclear. This CDR3 has 15 residues. Trimming took 0 bases from V and 0 from J, leaving 9 bases between them. CDR1 SGHTA and CDR2 FQGNSA come from the germline V gene. Combining the CDR3 with reference TRBV7-2 and TRBJ2-7 gives the whole variable domain GAGVSQSPSNKVTEKGKDVELRCDPISGHTALYWYRQSLGQGLEFLIYFQGNSAPDKSGLPSDRFSAERTGGSVSTLTIQRTQQEDSAVYLCASSLAQVTSYEQYFGPGTRLTVT.

The CDR3 coding sequence is TGTGCCAGCAGACCGGGACTAGCCCAGAAGACCCAGTACTTC. Protein product: CASRPGLAQKTQYF. The rearrangement links TRBV28 to TRBJ2-5; 9 bases map to TRBD2. CDR3 length equals 14 residues. Germline-derived CDR1 and CDR2 are MDHEN and SYDVKM. Trimming at V came to 6 bases and at J to 6 bases, leaving 8 bases not matched to a gene.

V and J are TRBV11-2 and TRBJ2-7; tentative D call: TRBD2 (7 bases). Germline-derived CDR1 and CDR2 are SGHAT and FQNNGV. V lost 7 bases, J lost 3 bases, and 16 bases lay in between. The CDR3 is 14 amino acids. The CDR3 DNA is TGTGCCAGCACCCTGGGGGGGCCCTTCTACGAGCAGTACTTC. This gives the protein CASTLGGPFYEQYF.

This clonotype was counted many times. The rearrangement joins TRBV19 to TRBJ1-5, with D tentatively TRBD1 (5 bases). The CDR3 consists of 16 residues. CDR1 and CDR2 from the germline V gene are LNHDA and SQIVND (reference sequence). Between the trimmed V and J ends, which lost 3 bases and 2 bases, there was a span of 14 bases. This chain's CDR3 is CASSIKEGLGNQPQHF. CDR3 sequence (DNA): TGTGCCAGTAGTATTAAGGAGGGACTTGGCAATCAGCCCCAGCATTTT.